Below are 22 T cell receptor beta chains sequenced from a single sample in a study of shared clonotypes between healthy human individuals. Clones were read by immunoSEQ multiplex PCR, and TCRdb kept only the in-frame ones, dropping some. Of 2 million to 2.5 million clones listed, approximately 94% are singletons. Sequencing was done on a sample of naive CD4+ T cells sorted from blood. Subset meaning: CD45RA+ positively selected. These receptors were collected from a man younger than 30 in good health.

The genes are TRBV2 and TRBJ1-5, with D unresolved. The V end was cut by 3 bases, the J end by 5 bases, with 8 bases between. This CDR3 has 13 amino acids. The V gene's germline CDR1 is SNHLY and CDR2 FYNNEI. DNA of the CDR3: TGTGCCAGCAGTGAGACATGGGATCAGCCCCAGCATTTT. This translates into CASSETWDQPQHF.

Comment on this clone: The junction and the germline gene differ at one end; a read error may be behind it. DNA for the CDR3: TGTGCCAGCAGCACGAGAAGTAGCAACCAGCCCCAGCATTTT. It yields the protein CASSTRSSNQPQHF. The chain employs TRBV27 and TRBJ1-5, with D unclear. Germline assignment: CDR1 MNHEY and CDR2 SMNVEV (reference sequence). The CDR3 loop spans 14 amino acids.

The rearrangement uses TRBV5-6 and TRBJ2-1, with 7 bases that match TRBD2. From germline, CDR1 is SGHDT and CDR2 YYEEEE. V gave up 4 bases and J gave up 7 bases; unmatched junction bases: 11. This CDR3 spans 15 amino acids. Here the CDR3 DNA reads TGTGCCAGCAGCCGGAAAACTAGCGACCGGAATGAGCAGTTCTTC. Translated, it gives CASSRKTSDRNEQFF.

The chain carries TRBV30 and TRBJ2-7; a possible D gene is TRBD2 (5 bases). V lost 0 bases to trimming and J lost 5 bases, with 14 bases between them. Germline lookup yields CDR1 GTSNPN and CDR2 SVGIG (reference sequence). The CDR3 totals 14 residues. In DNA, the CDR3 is TGTGCCTGGAGTGTACGGCTAGCTACCCACGAGCAGTACTTC. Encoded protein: CAWSVRLATHEQYF.

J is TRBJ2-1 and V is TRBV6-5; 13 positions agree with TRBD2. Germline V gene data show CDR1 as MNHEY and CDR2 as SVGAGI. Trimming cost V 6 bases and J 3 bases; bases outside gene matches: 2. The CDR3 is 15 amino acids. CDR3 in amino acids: CASRLAGGGYNEQFF. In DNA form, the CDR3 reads TGTGCCAGCAGACTAGCGGGAGGGGGCTACAATGAGCAGTTCTTC.

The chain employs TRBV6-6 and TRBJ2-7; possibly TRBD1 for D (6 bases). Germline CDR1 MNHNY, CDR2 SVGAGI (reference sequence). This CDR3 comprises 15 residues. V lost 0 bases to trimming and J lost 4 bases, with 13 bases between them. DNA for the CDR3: TGTGCCAGCAGTTACTCGAGAGGGGGACGGTACGAGCAGTACTTC. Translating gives CASSYSRGGRYEQYF.

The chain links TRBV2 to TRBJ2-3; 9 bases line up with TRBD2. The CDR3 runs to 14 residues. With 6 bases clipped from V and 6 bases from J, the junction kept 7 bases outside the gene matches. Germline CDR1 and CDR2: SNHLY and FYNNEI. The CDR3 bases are TGTGCCAGCAGGCCGGGACTAGCAACCGATACGCAGTATTTT. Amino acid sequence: CASRPGLATDTQYF.

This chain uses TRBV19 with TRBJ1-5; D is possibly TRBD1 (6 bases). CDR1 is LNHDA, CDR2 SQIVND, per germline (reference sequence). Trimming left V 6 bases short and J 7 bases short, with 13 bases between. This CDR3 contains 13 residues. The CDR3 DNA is TGTGCCAGTAGGCTACTGGACAGCCAGCCCCAGCATTTT. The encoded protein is CASRLLDSQPQHF.

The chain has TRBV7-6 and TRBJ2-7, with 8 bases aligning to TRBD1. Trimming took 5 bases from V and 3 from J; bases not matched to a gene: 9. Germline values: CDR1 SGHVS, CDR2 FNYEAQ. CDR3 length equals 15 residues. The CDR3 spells CASSPQDRGHYEQYF. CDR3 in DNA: TGTGCCAGCAGCCCCCAAGACAGGGGCCACTACGAGCAGTACTTC. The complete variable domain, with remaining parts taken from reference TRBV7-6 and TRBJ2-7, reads GAGVSQSPRYKVTKRGQDVALRCDPISGHVSLYWYRQALGQGPEFLTYFNYEAQQDKSGLPNDRFSAERPEGSISTLTIQRTEQRDSAMYRCASSPQDRGHYEQYFGPGTRLTVT.

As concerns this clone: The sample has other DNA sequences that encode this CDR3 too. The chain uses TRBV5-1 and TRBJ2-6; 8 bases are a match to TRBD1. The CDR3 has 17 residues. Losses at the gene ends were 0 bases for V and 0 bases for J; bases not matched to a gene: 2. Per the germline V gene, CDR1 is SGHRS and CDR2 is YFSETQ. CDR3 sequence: CASSLGQGSSGANVLTF. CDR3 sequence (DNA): TGCGCCAGCAGCTTGGGACAGGGGAGCTCTGGGGCCAACGTCCTGACTTTC.

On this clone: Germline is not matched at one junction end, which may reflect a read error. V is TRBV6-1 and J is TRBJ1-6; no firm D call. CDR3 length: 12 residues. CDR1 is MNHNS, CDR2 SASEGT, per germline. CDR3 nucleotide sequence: TGTGCCAGCAGGGAAGGTGGAATACCCCTCCACTTT. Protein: CASREGGIPLHF.

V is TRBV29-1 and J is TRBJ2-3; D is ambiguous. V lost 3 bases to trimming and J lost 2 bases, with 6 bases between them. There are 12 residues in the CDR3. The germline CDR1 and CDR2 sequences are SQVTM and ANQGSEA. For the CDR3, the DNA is TGCAGCGTTGATGGGTTCACAGATACGCAGTATTTT. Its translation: CSVDGFTDTQYF.

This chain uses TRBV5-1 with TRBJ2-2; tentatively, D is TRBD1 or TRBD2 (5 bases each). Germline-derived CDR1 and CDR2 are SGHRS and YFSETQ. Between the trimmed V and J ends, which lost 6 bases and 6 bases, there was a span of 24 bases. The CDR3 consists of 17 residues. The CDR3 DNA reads TGCGCCAGCACGGTTACCCAGGGCCCCAGCGGTTCCGGGGAGCTGTTTTTT. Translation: CASTVTQGPSGSGELFF.

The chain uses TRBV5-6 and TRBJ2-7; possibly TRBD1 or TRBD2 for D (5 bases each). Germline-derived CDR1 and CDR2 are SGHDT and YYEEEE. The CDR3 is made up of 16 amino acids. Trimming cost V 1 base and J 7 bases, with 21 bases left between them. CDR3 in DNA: TGTGCCAGCAGCTTGTTGGGGGAATTCGTCGTCTGGGAGCAGTACTTC. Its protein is CASSLLGEFVVWEQYF. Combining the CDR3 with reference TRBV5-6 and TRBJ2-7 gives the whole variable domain DAGVTQSPTHLIKTRGQQVTLRCSPKSGHDTVSWYQQALGQGPQFIFQYYEEEERQRGNFPDRFSGHQFPNYSSELNVNALLLGDSALYLCASSLLGEFVVWEQYFGPGTRLTVT.

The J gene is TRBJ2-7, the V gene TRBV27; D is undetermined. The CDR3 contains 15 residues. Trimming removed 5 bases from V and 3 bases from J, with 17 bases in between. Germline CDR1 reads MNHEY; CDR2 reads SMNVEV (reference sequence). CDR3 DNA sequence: TGTGCCAGCAGTCCCCGAGGACCTGAAGACTACGAGCAGTACTTC. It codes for CASSPRGPEDYEQYF.

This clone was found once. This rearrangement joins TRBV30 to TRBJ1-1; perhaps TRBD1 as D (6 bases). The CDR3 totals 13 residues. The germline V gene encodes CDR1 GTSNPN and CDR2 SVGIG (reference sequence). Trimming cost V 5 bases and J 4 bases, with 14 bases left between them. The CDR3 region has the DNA TGTGCCTGGGGTCAGGGGAAGGGCACTGAAGCTTTCTTT. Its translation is CAWGQGKGTEAFF.

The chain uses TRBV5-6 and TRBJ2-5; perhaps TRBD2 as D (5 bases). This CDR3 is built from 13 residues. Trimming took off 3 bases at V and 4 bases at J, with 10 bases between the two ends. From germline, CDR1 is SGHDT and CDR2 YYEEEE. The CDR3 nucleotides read TGTGCCAGCAGCTGGCCGGGGATAGAGACCCAGTACTTC. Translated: CASSWPGIETQYF. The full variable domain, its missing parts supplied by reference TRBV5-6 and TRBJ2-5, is DAGVTQSPTHLIKTRGQQVTLRCSPKSGHDTVSWYQQALGQGPQFIFQYYEEEERQRGNFPDRFSGHQFPNYSSELNVNALLLGDSALYLCASSWPGIETQYFGPGTRLLVL.

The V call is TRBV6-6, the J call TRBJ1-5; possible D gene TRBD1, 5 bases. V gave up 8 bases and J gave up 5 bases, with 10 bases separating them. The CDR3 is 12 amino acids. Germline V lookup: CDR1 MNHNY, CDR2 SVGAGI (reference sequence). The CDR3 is CASAQGHQPQHF. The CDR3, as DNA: TGTGCCAGCGCGCAGGGACATCAGCCCCAGCATTTT.

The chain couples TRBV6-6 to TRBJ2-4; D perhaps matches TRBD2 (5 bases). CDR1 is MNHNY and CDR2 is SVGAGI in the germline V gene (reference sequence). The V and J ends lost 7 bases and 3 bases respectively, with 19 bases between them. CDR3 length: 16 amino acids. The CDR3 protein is CASTQAGLLGKNIQYF. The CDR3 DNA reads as TGTGCCAGCACCCAGGCGGGCTTGTTAGGCAAAAACATTCAGTACTTC.

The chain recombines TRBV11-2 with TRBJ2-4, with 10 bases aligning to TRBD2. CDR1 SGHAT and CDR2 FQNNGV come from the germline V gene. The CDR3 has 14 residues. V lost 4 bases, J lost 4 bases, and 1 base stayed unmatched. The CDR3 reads CASSSTSGKNIQYF. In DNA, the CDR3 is TGTGCCAGCAGCTCGACTAGCGGGAAAAACATTCAGTACTTC. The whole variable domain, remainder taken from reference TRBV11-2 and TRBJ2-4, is EAGVAQSPRYKIIEKRQSVAFWCNPISGHATLYWYQQILGQGPKLLIQFQNNGVVDDSQLPKDRFSAERLKGVDSTLKIQPAKLEDSAVYLCASSSTSGKNIQYFGAGTRLSVL.

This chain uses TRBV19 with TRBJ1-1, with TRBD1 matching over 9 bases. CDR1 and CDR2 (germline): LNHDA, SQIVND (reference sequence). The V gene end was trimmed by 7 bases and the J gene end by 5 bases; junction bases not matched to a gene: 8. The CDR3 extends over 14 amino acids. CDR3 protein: CASMDRGFRTEAFF. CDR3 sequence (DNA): TGTGCCAGTATGGACAGGGGATTTAGGACTGAAGCTTTCTTT.

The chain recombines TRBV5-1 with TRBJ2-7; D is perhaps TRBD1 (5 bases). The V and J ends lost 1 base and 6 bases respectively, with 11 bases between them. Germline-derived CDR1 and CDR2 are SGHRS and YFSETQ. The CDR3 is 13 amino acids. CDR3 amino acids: CASSLQGFGEQYF. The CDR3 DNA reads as TGCGCCAGCAGCTTGCAGGGTTTTGGCGAGCAGTACTTC.